This entry lists 24 T cell receptor beta chains sequenced from one sample in a study of T cell responses to AZD1222 COVID-19 vaccine. The table came from immunoSEQ multiplex PCR; TCRdb's copy has only in-frame clones and leaves some out. The table includes 100,000 to 150,000 clones, approximately 89% detected once. The input for sequencing was peripheral blood, taken on day 0 of AZD1222 vaccination. The source is an adult in good health.

The chain joins TRBV5-1 to TRBJ1-3; D not certain. The V end was cut by 4 bases, the J end by 0 bases, with 8 bases between. Germline V gene data show CDR1 as SGHRS and CDR2 as YFSETQ. This CDR3 spans 14 amino acids. CDR3 sequence (DNA): TGCGCCAGCAGCGTGGACGGCTCTGGAAACACCATATATTTT. Its protein is CASSVDGSGNTIYF.

The chain uses TRBV3-1 (or the pseudogene TRBV3-2) and TRBJ1-6, with a possible D match to TRBD1 (6 bases). Trimming took off 2 bases at V and 2 bases at J, with 25 bases between the two ends. Germline V CDR1 and CDR2: LGHDT, YNNKEL (reference sequence). CDR3 length: 21 residues. The CDR3, as DNA: TGTGCCAGCAGCCAACCATACCCCCGCGGGGGGGCGCGCGCCTATAATTCACCCCTCCACTTT. Translation gives CASSQPYPRGGARAYNSPLHF.

This chain connects TRBV7-9 to TRBJ1-1; D call uncertain. The germline CDR1 and CDR2 sequences are SEHNR and FQNEAQ (reference sequence). The CDR3 runs to 14 residues. Deletions cut 2 bases from V and 1 base from J, with 8 bases between. The DNA for the CDR3 is TGTGCCAGCAGCTTAAGGCAGGAGAACACTGAAGCTTTCTTT. It is translated as CASSLRQENTEAFF.

This chain connects TRBV19 to TRBJ1-4; maybe TRBD1 (6 bases). The CDR3 covers 16 residues. Trimming took off 6 bases at V and 3 bases at J, with 17 bases between the two ends. Germline V lookup: CDR1 LNHDA, CDR2 SQIVND (reference sequence). CDR3 in DNA: TGTGCCAGTAGCAGGGGTAACAACCACCCTAATGAAAAACTGTTTTTT. It encodes CASSRGNNHPNEKLFF.

V is TRBV27 and J is TRBJ2-7; TRBD1 agrees at 8 bases. Germline assignment: CDR1 MNHEY and CDR2 SMNVEV (reference sequence). Unmatched junction bases numbered 17, after V lost 5 bases and J lost 11 bases. This CDR3 spans 15 amino acids. CDR3 in amino acids: CASSPPPGTGGSEYF. The CDR3 coding sequence is TGTGCCAGCAGTCCGCCACCCGGGACAGGCGGATCGGAGTACTTC.

The V gene is TRBV18, the J gene TRBJ1-2; 7 nucleotides line up with TRBD1. The J segment lost 3 bases and the V segment lost 5 bases, leaving 3 bases of the junction unmatched. The CDR3 loop spans 13 amino acids. The V gene's germline CDR1 is KGHSH and CDR2 LQKENI. In nucleotides, the CDR3 is TGTGCCAGCTCAACCGGGACAGACTATGGCTACACCTTC. Translating it yields CASSTGTDYGYTF.

The chain recombines TRBV7-9 with TRBJ2-3, with 8 bases matching TRBD1. V shed 5 bases and J 2 bases; nucleotides not matched to a gene: 0. The CDR3 runs 13 residues. The germline gives CDR1 SEHNR, CDR2 FQNEAQ (reference sequence). The CDR3 loop reads CASSQGATDTQYF. In nucleotides, the CDR3 is TGTGCCAGCAGCCAGGGGGCCACAGATACGCAGTATTTT.

The gene calls are TRBV18 and TRBJ1-1; D is ambiguous. The CDR3 totals 12 residues. Germline CDR1 is KGHSH and CDR2 is LQKENI. V was pared by 3 bases and J by 7 bases, with 9 bases between. As DNA, the CDR3 is TGTGCCAGCTCACCCGTCCGACTTGAAGCTTTCTTT. Translated: CASSPVRLEAFF.

This clone was seen only once. The chain recombines TRBV12-1 with TRBJ2-7; the DNA was not compared with TRBD1, the D call given in the table. TRBV12-1 is recorded as a pseudogene. The CDR3 extends over 14 amino acids. The DNA for the CDR3 is TGTGCCAGCAGCCCTCGGACAGGGGCTTACGAGCAGTACTTC. This translates into CASSPRTGAYEQYF.

The chain is built from TRBV2 and TRBJ1-6, with D tentatively TRBD1 (6 bases). The CDR3 contains 16 residues. The V end was cut by 6 bases, the J end by 0 bases, with 12 bases between. CDR1 is SNHLY and CDR2 is FYNNEI in the germline V gene. CDR3 region: CASSTGTYSYNSPLHF. CDR3 nucleotide sequence: TGTGCCAGCAGCACCGGGACATACTCCTATAATTCACCCCTCCACTTT.

The J gene is TRBJ1-2, the V gene TRBV12-3 or TRBV12-4, with D unclear. The CDR3 spans 13 residues. Trimming removed 3 bases from V and 3 bases from J, with 8 bases in between. The CDR3 sequence: CASSLFGDYGYTF. CDR3 nucleotide sequence: TGTGCCAGCAGTTTGTTTGGTGACTATGGCTACACCTTC.

The J gene is TRBJ1-5, the V gene TRBV5-1; maybe TRBD1 (5 bases). The V gene's germline CDR1 is SGHRS and CDR2 YFSETQ. This CDR3 region has 15 residues. V lost 1 base and J lost 3, with 11 bases in between. The DNA for the CDR3 is TGCGCCAGCAGCTTGAACGCAGGGAACAATCAGCCCCAGCATTTT. Residues: CASSLNAGNNQPQHF.

This chain links TRBV20-1 with TRBJ1-4; D is perhaps TRBD1 (6 bases). CDR1 and CDR2 from the germline V gene are DFQATT and SNEGSKA (reference sequence). V lost 3 bases, J lost 5 bases, and 13 bases lay in between. The CDR3 covers 14 residues. The chain's CDR3 is CSASTGPGNEKLFF. The CDR3 coding sequence is TGCAGTGCTAGTACAGGGCCGGGCAATGAAAAACTGTTTTTT.

This chain links TRBV15 with TRBJ1-2; D is possibly TRBD1 (5 bases). The CDR3 has 13 residues. Germline CDR1 LNHNV, CDR2 YYDKDF (reference sequence). CDR3 sequence reads: CATRGTGGRGYTF. The CDR3 bases are TGTGCTACGAGGGGCACCGGGGGTAGAGGCTACACCTTC.

CDR3 bases: TGTGCCAGCAGCTTAGAGGGGGCAGGGACTCAGCCCCAGCATTTT. Encoded protein: CASSLEGAGTQPQHF. This rearrangement joins TRBV7-8 to TRBJ1-5; 7 bases match TRBD1. The CDR3 spans 15 residues. Germline V gene sequence: CDR1 SGHVS, CDR2 FQNEAQ. With V trimmed by 1 base and J by 6 bases, 6 bases remained unmatched. The variable domain in full, with the rest retrieved from reference TRBV7-8 and TRBJ1-5, is GAGVSQSPRYKVAKRGQDVALRCDPISGHVSLFWYQQALGQGPEFLTYFQNEAQLDKSGLPSDRFFAERPEGSVSTLKIQRTQQEDSAVYLCASSLEGAGTQPQHFGDGTRLSIL.

The chain is built from TRBV2 and TRBJ1-1; TRBD1 matches at 9 bases. The trim removed 6 bases at V and 1 base at J, leaving 6 bases unmatched. CDR1 and CDR2 (germline): SNHLY, FYNNEI. The CDR3 is 15 residues long. Written as DNA, the CDR3 is TGTGCCAGCAGCATTCGGACAGGGGCGAACACTGAAGCTTTCTTT. This encodes CASSIRTGANTEAFF.

The genes are TRBV6-2 or TRBV6-3 and TRBJ2-2; maybe TRBD2 (5 bases). V lost 2 bases, J lost 1 base, and 11 bases lay in between. Germline V gene data show CDR1 as MNHEY and CDR2 as SVGEGT. The CDR3 contains 16 residues. The CDR3 is CASSYPGYLNTGELFF. The DNA of the CDR3 is TGTGCCAGCAGTTACCCGGGGTATTTGAACACCGGGGAGCTGTTTTTT.

The chain couples TRBV19 to TRBJ2-1; TRBD2 agrees at 9 bases. The trim removed 7 bases at V and 3 bases at J, leaving 7 bases unmatched. The CDR3 contains 15 residues. The germline gives CDR1 LNHDA, CDR2 SQIVND (reference sequence). CDR3 in DNA: TGTGCCAGTACCCCTAGCGGGAATCACTACAATGAGCAGTTCTTC. Its translation is CASTPSGNHYNEQFF.

The gene calls are TRBV28 and TRBJ1-4; 7 bases map to TRBD1. Per the germline V gene, CDR1 is MDHEN and CDR2 is SYDVKM. This CDR3 contains 13 residues. V lost 10 bases and J lost 2; bases outside the gene matches: 4. Here the CDR3 reads CATTTGTNEKLFF. In DNA form, the CDR3 reads TGTGCCACGACGACAGGGACTAATGAAAAACTGTTTTTT.

This rearrangement joins TRBV5-1 to TRBJ1-4; D not resolved. The CDR3 sequence is 16 residues long. V was pared by 4 bases and J by 8 bases, with 21 bases between. Germline assignment: CDR1 SGHRS and CDR2 YFSETQ. The DNA of the CDR3 is TGCGCCAGCAGCCCGGCCATCGGATCAAGGAGGGAAAAACTGTTTTTT. Amino acids: CASSPAIGSRREKLFF.

The rearrangement joins TRBV5-1 to TRBJ2-4; the match to TRBD1 covers 7 bases. The CDR3 has 15 residues. Germline V gives CDR1 SGHRS, CDR2 YFSETQ. The V and J ends lost 3 bases and 7 bases, in that order; junction bases with no gene match: 10. CDR3 bases: TGCGCCAGCAGCTCAGCTCCGGGACAGCTTAACATTCAGTACTTC. Encoded protein: CASSSAPGQLNIQYF.

There are a few counts of this clone. V is TRBV4-1 and J is TRBJ1-3; the match to TRBD1 covers 7 bases. In germline, CDR1 is MGHRA, CDR2 YSYEKL. The trim removed 4 bases at V and 0 bases at J, leaving 3 bases unmatched. This CDR3 has 15 residues. The CDR3 region has the DNA TGCGCCAGCAGCCTGGGACAGAGCTCTGGAAACACCATATATTTT. It codes for CASSLGQSSGNTIYF.

J is TRBJ2-7 and V is TRBV3-1 (or the pseudogene TRBV3-2); possible D gene TRBD1, 5 bases. The CDR3 spans 14 residues. Germline assignment: CDR1 LGHDT and CDR2 YNNKEL (reference sequence). V lost 0 bases and J 5 bases, leaving 11 bases between the germline ends. The CDR3 DNA reads TGTGCCAGCAGCCAAGATTTCAGGGTTAACGAGCAGTACTTC. It yields the protein CASSQDFRVNEQYF.

This chain joins TRBV19 and TRBJ1-2, with TRBD1 as a possible D gene (6 bases). Between the trimmed V and J ends, which lost 7 bases and 9 bases, there was a span of 18 bases. From germline, CDR1 is LNHDA and CDR2 SQIVND (reference sequence). CDR3 length: 13 residues. CDR3 sequence (DNA): TGTGCCAGTACTGACAGGCTGGAGGGTAGCTACACCTTC. This encodes CASTDRLEGSYTF.